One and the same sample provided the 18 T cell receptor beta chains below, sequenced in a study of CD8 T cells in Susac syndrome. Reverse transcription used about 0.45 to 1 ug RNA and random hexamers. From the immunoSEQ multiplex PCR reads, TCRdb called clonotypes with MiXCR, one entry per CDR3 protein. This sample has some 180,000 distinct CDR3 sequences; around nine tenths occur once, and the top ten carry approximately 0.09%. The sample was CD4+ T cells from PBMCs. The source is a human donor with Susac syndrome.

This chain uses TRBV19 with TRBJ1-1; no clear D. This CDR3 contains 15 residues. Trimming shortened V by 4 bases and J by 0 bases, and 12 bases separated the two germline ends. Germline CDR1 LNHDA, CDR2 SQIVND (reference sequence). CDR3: CASSTESQMNTEAFF. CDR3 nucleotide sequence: TGTGCCAGTAGTACGGAGTCCCAGATGAACACTGAAGCTTTCTTT.

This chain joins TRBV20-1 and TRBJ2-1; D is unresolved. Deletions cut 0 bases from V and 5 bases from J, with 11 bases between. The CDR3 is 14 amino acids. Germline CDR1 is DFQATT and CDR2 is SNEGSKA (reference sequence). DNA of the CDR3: TGCAGTGCTAGAGATTTGGGCTGGCACAATGAGCAGTTCTTC. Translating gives CSARDLGWHNEQFF.

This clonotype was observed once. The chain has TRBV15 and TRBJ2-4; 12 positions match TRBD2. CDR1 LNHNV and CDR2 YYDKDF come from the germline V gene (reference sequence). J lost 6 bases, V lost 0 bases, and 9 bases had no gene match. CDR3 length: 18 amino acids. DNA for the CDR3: TGTGCCACCAGCAGAGAGGCTAGCGGGAGGGCCCGAGGAAACATTCAGTACTTC. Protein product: CATSREASGRARGNIQYF. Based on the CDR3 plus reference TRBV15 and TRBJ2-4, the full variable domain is DAMVIQNPRYQVTQFGKPVTLSCSQTLNHNVMYWYQQKSSQAPKLLFHYYDKDFNNEADTPDNFQSRRPNTSFCFLDIRSPGLGDTAMYLCATSREASGRARGNIQYFGAGTRLSVL.

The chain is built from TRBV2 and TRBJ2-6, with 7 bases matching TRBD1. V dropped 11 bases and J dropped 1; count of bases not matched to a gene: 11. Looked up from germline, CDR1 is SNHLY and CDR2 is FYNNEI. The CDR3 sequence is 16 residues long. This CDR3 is CAASGTALSGANVLTF. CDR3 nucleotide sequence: TGTGCCGCTTCCGGGACAGCCTTATCTGGGGCCAACGTCCTGACTTTC.

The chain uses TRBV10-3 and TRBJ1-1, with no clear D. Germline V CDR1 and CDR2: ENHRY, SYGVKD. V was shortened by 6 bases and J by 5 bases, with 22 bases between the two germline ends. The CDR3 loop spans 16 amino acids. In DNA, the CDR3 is TGTGCCATCAGGACTAGGGAGGAGATGGGAAAAACTGAAGCTTTCTTT. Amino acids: CAIRTREEMGKTEAFF.

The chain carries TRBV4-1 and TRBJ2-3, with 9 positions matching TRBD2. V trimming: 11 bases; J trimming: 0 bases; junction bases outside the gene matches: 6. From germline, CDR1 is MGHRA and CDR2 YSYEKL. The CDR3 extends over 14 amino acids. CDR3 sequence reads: CAARLAESTDTQYF. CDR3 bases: TGCGCCGCAAGACTAGCGGAAAGCACAGATACGCAGTATTTT.

The CDR3 loop reads CASSQGWGGTGNTEAFF. CDR3 in DNA: TGCGCCAGCAGCCAAGGGTGGGGCGGGACCGGGAACACTGAAGCTTTCTTT. The V and J genes are TRBV4-1 and TRBJ1-1; D is perhaps TRBD1 (5 bases). Between the trimmed V and J ends, which lost 1 base and 1 base, there was a span of 16 bases. The germline CDR1 and CDR2 sequences are MGHRA and YSYEKL. This CDR3 is built from 17 residues.

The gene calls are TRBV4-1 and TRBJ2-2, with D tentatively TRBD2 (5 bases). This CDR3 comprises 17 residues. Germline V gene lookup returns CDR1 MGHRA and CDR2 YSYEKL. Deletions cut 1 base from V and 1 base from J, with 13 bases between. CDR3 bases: TGCGCCAGCAGCCAAGTTGAACTCGCGGGGAACACCGGGGAGCTGTTTTTT. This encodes CASSQVELAGNTGELFF.

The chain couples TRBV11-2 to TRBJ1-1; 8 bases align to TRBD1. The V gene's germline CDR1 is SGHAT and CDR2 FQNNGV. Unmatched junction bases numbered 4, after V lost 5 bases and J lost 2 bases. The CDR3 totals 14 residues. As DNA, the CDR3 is TGTGCCAGCAGCGCGGGACAGGCAAACACTGAAGCTTTCTTT. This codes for CASSAGQANTEAFF.

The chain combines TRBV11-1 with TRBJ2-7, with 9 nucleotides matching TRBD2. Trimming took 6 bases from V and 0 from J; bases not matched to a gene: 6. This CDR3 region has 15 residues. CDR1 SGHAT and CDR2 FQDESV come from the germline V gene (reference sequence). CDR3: CASSGLAGVSYEQYF. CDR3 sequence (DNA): TGTGCCAGCAGTGGGTTAGCGGGGGTCTCCTACGAGCAGTACTTC.

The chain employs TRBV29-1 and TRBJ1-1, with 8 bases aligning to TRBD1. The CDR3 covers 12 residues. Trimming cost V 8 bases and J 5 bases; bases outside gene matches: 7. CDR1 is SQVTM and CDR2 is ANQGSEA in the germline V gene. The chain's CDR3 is CSTRQGRTEAFF. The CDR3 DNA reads TGCAGCACAAGACAGGGGAGGACTGAAGCTTTCTTT.

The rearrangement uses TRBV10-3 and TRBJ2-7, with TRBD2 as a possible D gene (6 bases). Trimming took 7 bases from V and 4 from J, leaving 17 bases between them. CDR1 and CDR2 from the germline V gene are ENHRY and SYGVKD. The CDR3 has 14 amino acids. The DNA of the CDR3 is TGTGCCATCACCCCGGGGGACCTCTTTTACGAGCAGTACTTC. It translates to CAITPGDLFYEQYF.

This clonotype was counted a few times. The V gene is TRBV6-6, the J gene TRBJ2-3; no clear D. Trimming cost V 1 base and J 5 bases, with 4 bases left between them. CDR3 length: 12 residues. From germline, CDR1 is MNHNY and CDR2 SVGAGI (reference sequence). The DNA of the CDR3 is TGTGCCAGCAGTTACTTTGGAGATACGCAGTATTTT. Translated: CASSYFGDTQYF.

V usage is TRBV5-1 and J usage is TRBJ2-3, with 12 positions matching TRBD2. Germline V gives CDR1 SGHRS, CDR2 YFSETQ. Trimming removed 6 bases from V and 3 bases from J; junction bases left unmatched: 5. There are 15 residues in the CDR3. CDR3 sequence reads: CASTSGTSGTDTQYF. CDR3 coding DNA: TGCGCCAGCACATCCGGGACTAGCGGGACAGATACGCAGTATTTT.

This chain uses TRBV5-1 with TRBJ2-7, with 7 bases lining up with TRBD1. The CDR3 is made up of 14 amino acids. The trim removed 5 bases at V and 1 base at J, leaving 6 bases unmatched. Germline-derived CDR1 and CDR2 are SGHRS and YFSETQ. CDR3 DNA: TGCGCCAGCAGGGGACAGCCCCAGTCCTACGAGCAGTACTTC. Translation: CASRGQPQSYEQYF. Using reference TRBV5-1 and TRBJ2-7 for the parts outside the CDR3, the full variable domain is KAGVTQTPRYLIKTRGQQVTLSCSPISGHRSVSWYQQTPGQGLQFLFEYFSETQRNKGNFPGRFSGRQFSNSRSEMNVSTLELGDSALYLCASRGQPQSYEQYFGPGTRLTVT.

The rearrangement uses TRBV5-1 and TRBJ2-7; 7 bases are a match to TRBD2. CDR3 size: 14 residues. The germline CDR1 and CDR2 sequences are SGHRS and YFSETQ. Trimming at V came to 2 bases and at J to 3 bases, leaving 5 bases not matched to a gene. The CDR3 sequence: CASSLSGDYYEQYF. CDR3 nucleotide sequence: TGCGCCAGCAGCTTATCCGGGGACTACTACGAGCAGTACTTC. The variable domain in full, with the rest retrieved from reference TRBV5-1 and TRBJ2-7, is KAGVTQTPRYLIKTRGQQVTLSCSPISGHRSVSWYQQTPGQGLQFLFEYFSETQRNKGNFPGRFSGRQFSNSRSEMNVSTLELGDSALYLCASSLSGDYYEQYFGPGTRLTVT.

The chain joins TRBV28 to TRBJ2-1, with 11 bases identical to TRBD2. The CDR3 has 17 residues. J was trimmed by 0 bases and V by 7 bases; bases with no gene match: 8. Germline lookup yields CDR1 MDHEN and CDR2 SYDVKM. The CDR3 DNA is TGTGCCAGCACCGCGGGACTAGCGGTGAGCTCCTACAATGAGCAGTTCTTC. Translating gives CASTAGLAVSSYNEQFF.

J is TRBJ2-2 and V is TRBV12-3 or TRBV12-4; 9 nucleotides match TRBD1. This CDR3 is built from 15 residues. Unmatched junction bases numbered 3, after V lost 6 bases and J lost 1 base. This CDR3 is CASSRTGENTGELFF. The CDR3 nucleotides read TGTGCCAGCAGCCGGACAGGGGAGAACACCGGGGAGCTGTTTTTT.